These 5 T cell receptor beta chains were all obtained from the same sample, sequenced in a study of blood T cells in healthy people across ages. A J-beta primer mix and a sample-barcoded 5' primer were used in a second PCR of roughly 6 to 11 cycles. Via MiXCR, TCRdb re-called the 5' RACE reads, giving one row per CDR3 protein. Of some 1 million distinct CDR3 sequences in the sample, 45% were seen once. The source material was blood. The receptor source for this set is a woman aged 55 to 70 in good health.

The chain has TRBV5-6 and TRBJ1-1; D remains unclear. The ends were cut back, 3 bases at V and 0 bases at J, with 12 bases in the middle. Germline CDR1 reads SGHDT; CDR2 reads YYEEEE. This CDR3 is built from 15 residues. The CDR3 here is CASSSAAGLNTEAFF. CDR3 in DNA: TGTGCCAGCAGCTCGGCCGCCGGGCTGAACACTGAAGCTTTCTTT.

This clonotype was counted once. The chain links TRBV20-1 to TRBJ1-1; D unclear. Trimming stripped 6 bases from V and 5 bases from J, with 16 bases between. Germline loops: CDR1 DFQATT, CDR2 SNEGSKA (reference sequence). The CDR3 covers 13 residues. The CDR3 DNA is TGCAGTGCCACACCCCGACGTCGGACTGAAGCTTTCTTT. This encodes CSATPRRRTEAFF.

This clonotype showed up just a few times. The CDR3 bases are TGTGCCAGCAGCTCCCTACTAGCGGGAGCCCAGTTCTTC. As protein: CASSSLLAGAQFF. This rearrangement joins TRBV7-2 to TRBJ2-1; 11 nucleotides match TRBD2. V lost 4 bases to trimming and J lost 13 bases; unmatched junction nucleotides: 6. Germline CDR1 SGHTA, CDR2 FQGNSA. This CDR3 has 13 residues.

Concerning this clonotype: With a much larger clone just one base away, this may be a read error. This chain links TRBV9 with TRBJ2-5; possibly TRBD2 for D (6 bases). The DNA end favors TRBJ2-7, so the J call may be wrong. The CDR3 is made up of 14 amino acids. Germline V gives CDR1 SGDLS, CDR2 YYNGEE. DNA of the CDR3: TGTGCCAACAGCGTAGGCTACGGGAGCTACGAGCAGTACTTC. This gives the protein CANSVGYGSYEQYF.

This clonotype was found a few times. The gene calls are TRBV15 and TRBJ1-2, with TRBD1 as a possible D gene (6 bases). Germline V gene lookup returns CDR1 LNHNV and CDR2 YYDKDF (reference sequence). The CDR3 spans 15 residues. Trimming removed 0 bases from V and 2 bases from J, with 10 bases in between. This chain's CDR3 is CATSRDSGANYGYTF. The CDR3 DNA is TGTGCCACCAGCAGAGATTCAGGGGCGAACTATGGCTACACCTTC.